The entry that follows covers one TCR beta chain sequence. The antigen is undetermined. J was trimmed by 10 bases and V by 5 bases; bases with no gene match: 4. The germline CDR1 and CDR2 sequences are SEHNR and FQNEAQ (reference sequence). The length of the CDR3 is 11 residues. The data were obtained in a study of OX40 agonist ivuxolimab in advanced cancers. Produced via immunoSEQ multiplex PCR; TCRdb's table is partial and in-frame only. This sample has 85,000 to 130,000 clones, with 90% found just once. The study's findings and limits: Normalized T-cell clonal expansion was also low in some nonresponders. Those patients achieving a partial response at 0.1-3.0 mg/kg showed among the lowest clonal expansion.

This clonotype was sampled from an adult with an advanced solid tumor such as melanoma, head and neck, liver or kidney cancer. Material: CD4+ or CD8+ T cells sorted from blood, obtained in a trial of the OX40 agonist ivuxolimab. The chain combines TRBV7-9 with TRBJ1-2; TRBD1 aligns across 7 bases. The CDR3 loop reads CASSAGTAYTF. As DNA, the CDR3 is TGTGCCAGCAGCGCGGGGACAGCCTACACCTTC. Complete variable domain (other parts from reference TRBV7-9 and TRBJ1-2): DTGVSQNPRHKITKRGQNVTFRCDPISEHNRLYWYRQTLGQGPEFLTYFQNEAQLEKSRLLSDRFSAERPKGSFSTLEIQRTEQGDSAMYLCASSAGTAYTFGSGTRLTVV.